A selection of T cell receptor beta chains follows, all from one sample in a study of blood T cell repertoires in COVID-19. Generated by immunoSEQ multiplex PCR, the TCRdb table keeps only in-frame clones and is missing some. The data hold about 58,000 clones, with almost 90% observed a single time. The material sequenced was peripheral blood. The receptors were sampled from a man in his 60s with active COVID-19. The CDR3 runs from the conserved cysteine through the conserved F or W. The D gene is left open where the match is weak. Not every row has a clone size; where given, it reads once, few, many or a size class.

clone size: .; CDR3 length: 16; V gene: TRBV7-6; D gene: TRBD2; J gene: TRBJ2-2; CDR3 protein: CASSSGAGGNTGELFF; CDR3 DNA: TGTGCCAGCAGCTCGGGGGCGGGAGGGAACACCGGGGAGCTGTTTTTT
clone size: .; CDR3 length: 16; V gene: TRBV5-1; D gene: .; J gene: TRBJ2-1; CDR3 protein: CASSSQTGPPHNEQFF; CDR3 DNA: TGCGCCAGCAGCTCACAAACAGGTCCCCCCCACAATGAGCAGTTCTTC
clone size: .; CDR3 length: 15; V gene: TRBV6-5; D gene: .; J gene: TRBJ1-5; CDR3 protein: CASSYSTGSNQPQHF; CDR3 DNA: TGTGCCAGCAGTTACTCGACTGGGAGCAATCAGCCCCAGCATTTT
clone size: .; CDR3 length: 13; V gene: TRBV28; D gene: TRBD1; J gene: TRBJ1-2; CDR3 protein: CASSLTGNYGYTF; CDR3 DNA: TGTGCCAGCTCTTTGACAGGGAACTATGGCTACACCTTC
clone size: .; CDR3 length: 16; V gene: TRBV19; D gene: TRBD1; J gene: TRBJ2-3; CDR3 protein: CASSIRAGGSTDTQYF; CDR3 DNA: TGTGCCAGTAGTATTAGGGCAGGGGGTAGTACAGATACGCAGTATTTT
clone size: .; CDR3 length: 13; V gene: TRBV5-8; D gene: .; J gene: TRBJ2-7; CDR3 protein: CASSLGQGSEQYF; CDR3 DNA: TGTGCCAGCAGCTTGGGGCAGGGTAGCGAGCAGTACTTC
clone size: few; CDR3 length: 14; V gene: TRBV5-8; D gene: .; J gene: TRBJ1-4; CDR3 protein: CASSLVQGHEKLFF; CDR3 DNA: TGTGCCAGCAGCTTGGTGCAGGGGCATGAAAAACTGTTTTTT
clone size: few; CDR3 length: 15; V gene: TRBV6-4; D gene: TRBD1; J gene: TRBJ2-2; CDR3 protein: CASSALQGANGELFF; CDR3 DNA: TGTGCCAGCAGTGCCCTACAGGGGGCGAACGGGGAGCTGTTTTTT
clone size: .; CDR3 length: 16; V gene: TRBV2; D gene: TRBD1; J gene: TRBJ2-7; CDR3 protein: CASSEGLGTGLYEQYF; CDR3 DNA: TGTGCCAGCAGTGAAGGGCTCGGGACAGGGCTCTACGAGCAGTACTTC
clone size: .; CDR3 length: 11; V gene: TRBV7-9; D gene: .; J gene: TRBJ2-7; CDR3 protein: CASSSQYEQYF; CDR3 DNA: TGTGCCAGCAGCTCCCAATACGAGCAGTACTTC
clone size: .; CDR3 length: 17; V gene: TRBV9; D gene: .; J gene: TRBJ2-1; CDR3 protein: CASSVLTGHFSYNEQFF; CDR3 DNA: TGTGCCAGCAGCGTGCTAACGGGACATTTCTCCTACAATGAGCAGTTCTTC
clone size: .; CDR3 length: 14; V gene: TRBV28; D gene: TRBD2; J gene: TRBJ2-3; CDR3 protein: CASSASGEADTQYF; CDR3 DNA: TGTGCCAGCAGTGCTAGCGGGGAGGCAGATACGCAGTATTTT
clone size: .; CDR3 length: 15; V gene: TRBV5-8; D gene: TRBD1; J gene: TRBJ2-2; CDR3 protein: CASSRDGQVGGELFF; CDR3 DNA: TGTGCCAGCAGCCGAGACGGACAGGTCGGGGGGGAGCTGTTTTTT
clone size: .; CDR3 length: 14; V gene: TRBV10-2; D gene: TRBD2; J gene: TRBJ2-3; CDR3 protein: CASRVGGPTDTQYF; CDR3 DNA: TGCGCCAGCAGGGTGGGAGGGCCCACAGATACGCAGTATTTT
clone size: few; CDR3 length: 12; V gene: TRBV3-1/TRBV3-2; D gene: .; J gene: TRBJ2-3; CDR3 protein: CASSQEPQVAYF; CDR3 DNA: TGTGCCAGCAGCCAAGAACCCCAGGTGGCGTATTTT
clone size: .; CDR3 length: 15; V gene: TRBV6-5; D gene: TRBD1; J gene: TRBJ2-1; CDR3 protein: CASSYSRGPYNEQFF; CDR3 DNA: TGTGCCAGCAGTTACTCGAGGGGGCCGTACAATGAGCAGTTCTTC
clone size: .; CDR3 length: 16; V gene: TRBV7-9; D gene: .; J gene: TRBJ2-2; CDR3 protein: CASSLVLQGNTGELFF; CDR3 DNA: TGTGCCAGCAGCTTAGTCTTACAGGGGAACACCGGGGAGCTGTTTTTT
clone size: .; CDR3 length: 13; V gene: TRBV7-2; D gene: .; J gene: TRBJ1-6; CDR3 protein: CASSLDRGSPLHF; CDR3 DNA: TGTGCCAGCAGCTTAGATAGAGGCTCACCCCTCCACTTT
clone size: .; CDR3 length: 13; V gene: TRBV25-1; D gene: .; J gene: TRBJ2-5; CDR3 protein: CASRRGLQETQYF; CDR3 DNA: TGTGCCAGCAGGAGGGGGTTGCAAGAGACCCAGTACTTC
clone size: .; CDR3 length: 15; V gene: TRBV30; D gene: TRBD1; J gene: TRBJ1-4; CDR3 protein: CAWSGGARGNEKLFF; CDR3 DNA: TGTGCCTGGAGTGGTGGCGCCAGGGGGAATGAAAAACTGTTTTTT
clone size: few; CDR3 length: 15; V gene: TRBV5-1; D gene: TRBD1; J gene: TRBJ2-2; CDR3 protein: CASSLDQGASGELFF; CDR3 DNA: TGCGCCAGCAGCTTGGATCAGGGGGCATCCGGGGAGCTGTTTTTT
clone size: .; CDR3 length: 13; V gene: TRBV11-2; D gene: .; J gene: TRBJ2-2; CDR3 protein: CASSLSLTGELFF; CDR3 DNA: TGTGCCAGCAGCTTATCTCTCACCGGGGAGCTGTTTTTT
clone size: .; CDR3 length: 17; V gene: TRBV27; D gene: .; J gene: TRBJ2-3; CDR3 protein: CASSPPGGQSRTDTQYF; CDR3 DNA: TGTGCCAGCAGTCCTCCGGGGGGCCAAAGCAGAACAGATACGCAGTATTTT
clone size: .; CDR3 length: 14; V gene: TRBV27; D gene: .; J gene: TRBJ2-3; CDR3 protein: CASRRPRSTDTQYF; CDR3 DNA: TGTGCCAGCAGAAGACCTAGAAGCACAGATACGCAGTATTTT
clone size: .; CDR3 length: 15; V gene: TRBV14; D gene: TRBD1; J gene: TRBJ1-6; CDR3 protein: CASSQGQGVRSPLHF; CDR3 DNA: TGTGCCAGCAGCCAAGGACAGGGGGTTAGATCACCCCTCCACTTT
clone size: .; CDR3 length: 16; V gene: TRBV15; D gene: .; J gene: TRBJ2-5; CDR3 protein: CATSRAGIGGHETQYF; CDR3 DNA: TGTGCCACCAGCAGAGCAGGTATCGGAGGGCATGAGACCCAGTACTTC
clone size: .; CDR3 length: 11; V gene: TRBV12-3/TRBV12-4; D gene: .; J gene: TRBJ2-1; CDR3 protein: CASSPNIAQFF; CDR3 DNA: TGTGCCAGCAGCCCAAACATAGCGCAGTTCTTC
clone size: .; CDR3 length: 13; V gene: TRBV6-5; D gene: TRBD1; J gene: TRBJ2-3; CDR3 protein: CATGQGSTDTQYF; CDR3 DNA: TGTGCCACCGGACAGGGAAGCACAGATACGCAGTATTTT
clone size: .; CDR3 length: 12; V gene: TRBV12-3/TRBV12-4; D gene: TRBD1; J gene: TRBJ2-7; CDR3 protein: CASTRQGYEQYF; CDR3 DNA: TGTGCCAGCACAAGACAGGGCTACGAGCAGTACTTC
clone size: .; CDR3 length: 15; V gene: TRBV2; D gene: TRBD2; J gene: TRBJ2-2; CDR3 protein: CASNLAGGDTGELFF; CDR3 DNA: TGTGCCAGCAATCTAGCGGGAGGAGACACCGGGGAGCTGTTTTTT
clone size: .; CDR3 length: 15; V gene: TRBV25-1; D gene: .; J gene: TRBJ2-7; CDR3 protein: CASSGNRGRGYEQYF; CDR3 DNA: TGTGCCAGCAGTGGGAACAGGGGCCGGGGGTACGAGCAGTACTTC